Shown below are 25 T cell receptor beta chains from a single sample sequenced in a study of glioma-infiltrating T cells after dendritic cell vaccination. Time point specified: after dendritic cell vaccination, including at tumor progression/relapse. Data came from immunoSEQ multiplex PCR; TCRdb stores just in-frame clones and leaves some out. Of roughly 60,000 clones detected, about four fifths appear once; the ten largest clones hold approximately 15%. Sequences were derived from blood, sampled after dendritic cell vaccination. These receptors were obtained from a human donor with glioblastoma.

V and J are TRBV2 and TRBJ1-1; the D gene is possibly TRBD1 (5 bases). The V gene lost 3 bases and the J gene lost 2 bases, with 7 bases spanning the gap. Germline V gives CDR1 SNHLY, CDR2 FYNNEI. There are 13 residues in the CDR3. The CDR3 bases are TGTGCCAGCAGTGACGGGACTAACACTGAAGCTTTCTTT. It encodes CASSDGTNTEAFF.

The DNA of the CDR3 is TGCAGCGTTGAAGGTCAGGGGCGCACCGGGGAGCTGTTTTTT. Translating it yields CSVEGQGRTGELFF. This chain uses TRBV29-1 with TRBJ2-2; D possibly corresponds to TRBD1 (6 bases). Germline V gene sequence: CDR1 SQVTM, CDR2 ANQGSEA. The CDR3 spans 14 residues. The V end lost 1 base, the J end lost 4 bases, and 10 bases lay between the germline ends.

This chain joins TRBV4-1 and TRBJ1-1; D gene ambiguous. Germline CDR1 MGHRA, CDR2 YSYEKL. The germline V and J ends were trimmed by 0 bases and 2 bases, with 13 bases remaining between them. The CDR3 loop spans 16 amino acids. The chain's CDR3 is CASSQDPRGLNTEAFF. In DNA, the CDR3 is TGCGCCAGCAGCCAAGACCCACGCGGCCTCAACACTGAAGCTTTCTTT.

The chain is built from TRBV2 and TRBJ2-7; D possibly corresponds to TRBD1 (6 bases). Germline CDR1 and CDR2: SNHLY and FYNNEI. V was trimmed by 4 bases and J by 6 bases, leaving 16 bases between them. The CDR3 has 14 residues. CDR3 residues: CASSVKRTVGEQYF. CDR3 DNA: TGTGCCAGCAGTGTTAAGAGGACAGTAGGCGAGCAGTACTTC.

The chain has TRBV20-1 and TRBJ2-7; TRBD1 matches 10 bases. This CDR3 has 10 amino acids. V dropped 6 bases and J dropped 9; count of bases not matched to a gene: 2. CDR1 and CDR2 from the germline V gene are DFQATT and SNEGSKA (reference sequence). In nucleotides, the CDR3 is TGCAGTGCGGGGGACAGGGGGCAGTACTTC. Amino acids: CSAGDRGQYF.

This clone has just one count. The V call is TRBV7-6, the J call TRBJ2-1, with 10 positions matching TRBD2. Germline CDR1 is SGHVS and CDR2 is FNYEAQ. V was pared by 10 bases and J by 10 bases, with 13 bases of the junction left unmatched. The CDR3 extends over 14 amino acids. The CDR3, as DNA: TGTGCCATCGCCAGGAGCGGGGGGGCGGAGGAGCAGTTCTTC. This gives the protein CAIARSGGAEEQFF.

The rearrangement links TRBV30 to TRBJ1-1; no definite D call. The germline V gene encodes CDR1 GTSNPN and CDR2 SVGIG (reference sequence). This CDR3 has 15 residues. V lost 2 bases and J 3 bases, leaving 16 bases between the germline ends. CDR3 in DNA: TGTGCCTGGAGTTTCAACGAGGGTTGGGACACTGAAGCTTTCTTT. It codes for CAWSFNEGWDTEAFF. Variable domain in full (rest from reference TRBV30 and TRBJ1-1): SQTIHQWPATLVQPVGSPLSLECTVEGTSNPNLYWYRQAAGRGLQLLFYSVGIGQISSEVPQNLSASRPQDRQFILSSKKLLLSDSGFYLCAWSFNEGWDTEAFFGQGTRLTVV.

The gene calls are TRBV30 and TRBJ1-2, with 7 bases identical to TRBD1. The CDR3 contains 13 residues. V shed 3 bases, J shed 7 bases, and the junction held 8 bases outside the gene matches. The V gene's germline CDR1 is GTSNPN and CDR2 SVGIG (reference sequence). The CDR3 nucleotides are TGTGCCTGGAGGGGACAGTTTACAAGTGGCTACACCTTC. Its translation: CAWRGQFTSGYTF.

The rearrangement joins TRBV30 to TRBJ1-5; D call uncertain. Germline V gives CDR1 GTSNPN, CDR2 SVGIG (reference sequence). Trimming cost V 2 bases and J 0 bases, with 11 bases left between them. The length of the CDR3 is 15 residues. The CDR3 spells CAWSPGSYSNQPQHF. DNA of the CDR3: TGTGCCTGGAGTCCAGGATCCTATAGCAATCAGCCCCAGCATTTT.

The chain recombines TRBV25-1 with TRBJ2-1; D remains ambiguous. Germline V gives CDR1 MGHDK, CDR2 SYGVNS. V shed 7 bases and J shed 0 bases, with 7 bases lying between them. The CDR3 consists of 13 residues. In nucleotides, the CDR3 is TGTGCCAGCATGCAGTTCTCCTACAATGAGCAGTTCTTC. Amino acid sequence: CASMQFSYNEQFF.

This rearrangement joins TRBV13 to TRBJ2-3, with a possible D match to TRBD1 (6 bases). V was clipped by 3 bases and J by 4 bases, with 17 bases between them. The CDR3 totals 16 residues. Germline lookup yields CDR1 PRHDT and CDR2 FYEKMQ (reference sequence). The CDR3 bases are TGTGCCAGCAGCTTCTATGTCGGGGACATTGCAGATACGCAGTATTTT. This codes for CASSFYVGDIADTQYF.

V gene TRBV5-5 combines with J gene TRBJ2-7; D possibly corresponds to TRBD1 (5 bases). The germline V gene encodes CDR1 SGHKS and CDR2 YYEKEE (reference sequence). The germline V and J ends were trimmed by 3 bases and 6 bases, with 16 bases remaining between them. This CDR3 has 14 residues. This CDR3 is CASSYRPGYAEQYF. CDR3 coding DNA: TGTGCCAGCAGCTATCGCCCAGGGTACGCCGAGCAGTACTTC.

The V and J genes are TRBV5-1 and TRBJ1-1; 8 bases fit TRBD1. Unmatched junction bases numbered 6, after V lost 4 bases and J lost 1 base. Germline V gene sequence: CDR1 SGHRS, CDR2 YFSETQ. The CDR3 is 15 residues long. CDR3 residues: CASSTLQGENTEAFF. CDR3 bases: TGCGCCAGCAGCACCTTACAGGGGGAGAACACTGAAGCTTTCTTT.

This chain joins TRBV11-2 and TRBJ2-5, with 8 bases lining up with TRBD2. The germline CDR1 and CDR2 sequences are SGHAT and FQNNGV. The CDR3 runs 15 residues. V shed 5 bases, J shed 5 bases, and the junction held 10 bases outside the gene matches. This CDR3 is CASSLSGGGPETQYF. CDR3 DNA sequence: TGTGCCAGCAGCCTAAGCGGGGGCGGACCGGAGACCCAGTACTTC.

The chain uses TRBV6-6 and TRBJ1-2, with no clear D. This CDR3 region has 16 residues. V was clipped by 6 bases and J by 5 bases, with 22 bases between them. CDR1 is MNHNY, CDR2 SVGAGI, per germline (reference sequence). Here the CDR3 DNA reads TGTGCCAGCAGCCACCATGAAGCGCGAAACCCGTATGGCTACACCTTC. Protein: CASSHHEARNPYGYTF.

The V call is TRBV11-3, the J call TRBJ2-7; TRBD2 matches 11 bases. With V trimmed by 1 base and J by 6 bases, 2 bases remained unmatched. Looked up from germline, CDR1 is SGHNT and CDR2 is YENEEA. This CDR3 spans 14 amino acids. The CDR3: CASSLALAGGEQYF. The CDR3 DNA reads as TGTGCCAGCAGCTTAGCTCTAGCGGGGGGCGAGCAGTACTTC.

The chain is built from TRBV4-1 and TRBJ2-5, with 8 nucleotides matching TRBD2. Near its end, the DNA agrees better with TRBJ2-7, so the J call may be wrong. Germline V gene lookup returns CDR1 MGHRA and CDR2 YSYEKL. This CDR3 contains 15 residues. The DNA for the CDR3 is TGCGCCAGCAGCCTGAGACGGGGAGCGGGGGACGAGCAGTACTTC. It encodes CASSLRRGAGDEQYF.

CDR3 sequence reads: CASSMQGGIDEQYF. CDR3 DNA sequence: TGTGCCAGTAGTATGCAGGGTGGTATCGACGAGCAGTACTTC. The gene calls are TRBV19 and TRBJ2-5; the D gene is possibly TRBD1 (5 bases). The J call could be wrong; TRBJ2-7 is a better fit for the DNA end. The V gene's germline CDR1 is LNHDA and CDR2 SQIVND (reference sequence). The CDR3 extends over 14 amino acids.

This chain uses TRBV7-8 with TRBJ2-2; possibly TRBD2 for D (6 bases). CDR1 is SGHVS, CDR2 FQNEAQ, per germline. This CDR3 region has 17 residues. The V end lost 4 bases, the J end lost 3 bases, and 18 bases lay between the germline ends. Here the CDR3 reads CASSYVALRRDTGELFF. The DNA of the CDR3 is TGTGCCAGCAGCTACGTGGCACTCCGGAGGGACACCGGGGAGCTGTTTTTT.

This rearrangement joins TRBV15 to TRBJ2-7; possibly TRBD2 for D (6 bases). The V end was cut by 0 bases, the J end by 0 bases, with 9 bases between. CDR3 size: 15 residues. Looked up from germline, CDR1 is LNHNV and CDR2 is YYDKDF (reference sequence). CDR3 nucleotide sequence: TGTGCCACCAGCAGAGAGCGGGAACCCTCCTACGAGCAGTACTTC. Encoded protein: CATSREREPSYEQYF. The full variable domain, rest sourced from reference TRBV15 and TRBJ2-7, is DAMVIQNPRYQVTQFGKPVTLSCSQTLNHNVMYWYQQKSSQAPKLLFHYYDKDFNNEADTPDNFQSRRPNTSFCFLDIRSPGLGDTAMYLCATSREREPSYEQYFGPGTRLTVT.

The genes are TRBV6-5 and TRBJ2-3, with 9 bases that match TRBD2. The CDR3 contains 16 residues. V shed 4 bases, J shed 0 bases, and the junction held 5 bases outside the gene matches. The V gene's germline CDR1 is MNHEY and CDR2 SVGAGI. This CDR3 reads CASSLGLAGSTDTQYF. CDR3 sequence (DNA): TGTGCCAGCAGTTTAGGCCTAGCGGGGAGCACAGATACGCAGTATTTT.

The chain uses TRBV9 and TRBJ2-4; 7 bases are shared with TRBD1. There are 13 residues in the CDR3. With V trimmed by 3 bases and J by 10 bases, 7 bases remained unmatched. Looked up from germline, CDR1 is SGDLS and CDR2 is YYNGEE. In DNA, the CDR3 is TGTGCCAGCAGCGCCAGGACAGGCGCTATTCAGTACTTC. This sequence encodes CASSARTGAIQYF.

This clone is labeled as medium-sized. The chain carries TRBV7-9 and TRBJ1-4; 8 bases line up with TRBD1. The CDR3 is 15 residues long. Trimming cost V 4 bases and J 7 bases; bases outside gene matches: 8. Germline V gene sequence: CDR1 SEHNR, CDR2 FQNEAQ (reference sequence). CDR3 nucleotide sequence: TGTGCCAGCAGCTCAGCAGGGGGCTGGGTTGAAAAACTGTTTTTT. It encodes CASSSAGGWVEKLFF. The full variable domain, completed using reference TRBV7-9 and TRBJ1-4, is DTGVSQNPRHKITKRGQNVTFRCDPISEHNRLYWYRQTLGQGPEFLTYFQNEAQLEKSRLLSDRFSAERPKGSFSTLEIQRTEQGDSAMYLCASSSAGGWVEKLFFGSGTQLSVL.

This chain joins TRBV25-1 and TRBJ1-1, with D possibly matching TRBD1 (5 bases). The CDR3 contains 14 residues. Trimming shortened V by 3 bases and J by 5 bases, and 13 bases separated the two germline ends. Germline V gives CDR1 MGHDK, CDR2 SYGVNS. The CDR3 nucleotides are TGTGCCAGCAGTGACACGTTCGGGGGGACTGAAGCTTTCTTT. Its translation: CASSDTFGGTEAFF.

The genes are TRBV9 and TRBJ1-2, with D possibly matching TRBD1 (6 bases). The CDR3 totals 14 residues. Germline-derived CDR1 and CDR2 are SGDLS and YYNGEE. V was cut by 3 bases and J by 3 bases, with 12 bases left in between. This chain's CDR3 is CASSAQPGDYGYTF. CDR3 sequence (DNA): TGTGCCAGCAGCGCCCAGCCAGGGGACTATGGCTACACCTTC. Complete variable domain (other parts from reference TRBV9 and TRBJ1-2): DSGVTQTPKHLITATGQRVTLRCSPRSGDLSVYWYQQSLDQGLQFLIQYYNGEERAKGNILERFSAQQFPDLHSELNLSSLELGDSALYFCASSAQPGDYGYTFGSGTRLTVV.